Listed below are T cell receptor beta chains from one sample, sequenced in a study of OX40 agonist ivuxolimab in advanced cancers. Some clones are missing from TCRdb's copy, which holds only in-frame ones; the method was immunoSEQ multiplex PCR. The sample comprises about 62,000 clones, 79% of which are singletons, and roughly 11% rests with the top ten. Sequences were derived from CD4+ or CD8+ T cells sorted from blood, sampled in a trial of the OX40 agonist ivuxolimab. The receptors here all came from an adult with an advanced solid tumor such as melanoma, head and neck, liver or kidney cancer. Both conserved end residues are part of each CDR3. Each record gives: clone size, D gene, J gene, V gene, CDR3 protein, CDR3 DNA. D genes are given only for firm matches. Clone size, where shown, is once, few, many, or a class for clones that have expanded.

abundance: -
d_gene: TRBD2
j_gene: TRBJ2-7
v_gene: TRBV18
CDR3aa: CASSPPGGSSSYEQYF
CDR3nt: TGTGCCAGCTCACCACCCGGGGGGTCGAGCTCCTACGAGCAGTACTTC

abundance: -
d_gene: -
j_gene: TRBJ1-5
v_gene: TRBV6-5
CDR3aa: CASSSRQTSNQPQHF
CDR3nt: TGTGCCAGCAGTTCTAGACAAACGAGCAATCAGCCCCAGCATTTT

abundance: -
d_gene: -
j_gene: TRBJ2-2
v_gene: TRBV27
CDR3aa: CASSPNTGELFF
CDR3nt: TGTGCCAGCAGTCCGAACACCGGGGAGCTGTTTTTT

abundance: -
d_gene: TRBD2
j_gene: TRBJ2-1
v_gene: TRBV5-1
CDR3aa: CASSTGAGAAYNEQFF
CDR3nt: TGCGCCAGCAGCACTGGAGCGGGGGCTGCCTACAATGAGCAGTTCTTC

abundance: -
d_gene: -
j_gene: TRBJ2-2
v_gene: TRBV28
CDR3aa: CASSFSRGSTGELFF
CDR3nt: TGTGCCAGCAGTTTTTCGAGGGGGAGCACCGGGGAGCTGTTTTTT

abundance: -
d_gene: -
j_gene: TRBJ2-1
v_gene: TRBV2
CDR3aa: CASSTDSSYNEQFF
CDR3nt: TGTGCCAGCTCTACGGACAGCTCCTACAATGAGCAGTTCTTC

abundance: -
d_gene: TRBD1
j_gene: TRBJ2-5
v_gene: TRBV12-5
CDR3aa: CASGLGGQGLQETQYF
CDR3nt: TGTGCTAGTGGTTTGGGAGGACAGGGTTTACAAGAGACCCAGTACTTC

abundance: -
d_gene: -
j_gene: TRBJ1-3
v_gene: TRBV4-1
CDR3aa: CASSQVGSQGPGNTIYF
CDR3nt: TGCGCCAGCAGCCAAGTTGGCTCACAGGGTCCTGGAAACACCATATATTTT

abundance: -
d_gene: -
j_gene: TRBJ1-1
v_gene: TRBV2
CDR3aa: CASSELGGVNTEAFF
CDR3nt: TGTGCCAGCAGTGAACTAGGCGGGGTGAACACTGAAGCTTTCTTT

abundance: -
d_gene: -
j_gene: TRBJ2-2
v_gene: TRBV7-2
CDR3aa: CASSFQTGTGELFF
CDR3nt: TGTGCCAGCAGCTTCCAGACAGGAACGGGGGAGCTGTTTTTT

abundance: -
d_gene: -
j_gene: TRBJ1-2
v_gene: TRBV7-8
CDR3aa: CASSLGRAAYGYTF
CDR3nt: TGTGCCAGCAGTTTAGGTCGGGCAGCTTATGGCTACACCTTC

abundance: -
d_gene: -
j_gene: TRBJ2-5
v_gene: TRBV6-6
CDR3aa: CASNKGERQTQYF
CDR3nt: TGTGCCAGCAATAAAGGGGAGAGGCAGACCCAGTACTTC

abundance: -
d_gene: -
j_gene: TRBJ1-1
v_gene: TRBV6-6
CDR3aa: CASSYLTATEAFF
CDR3nt: TGTGCCAGCAGTTACCTGACAGCTACTGAGGCTTTCTTT

abundance: once
d_gene: -
j_gene: TRBJ2-5
v_gene: TRBV25-1
CDR3aa: CASSGHGTQETQYF
CDR3nt: TGTGCCAGCAGTGGACACGGGACGCAAGAGACCCAGTACTTC

abundance: -
d_gene: -
j_gene: TRBJ1-2
v_gene: TRBV28
CDR3aa: CASSPETTAFNYGYTF
CDR3nt: TGTGCCAGCAGTCCAGAGACGACAGCCTTCAACTATGGCTACACCTTC

abundance: -
d_gene: -
j_gene: TRBJ2-3
v_gene: TRBV7-3
CDR3aa: CASSLTGGSTDTQYF
CDR3nt: TGTGCCAGCAGCTTAACCGGGGGAAGCACAGATACGCAGTATTTT

abundance: -
d_gene: -
j_gene: TRBJ2-2
v_gene: TRBV4-3
CDR3aa: CASSQGRHDTGELFF
CDR3nt: TGCGCCAGCAGCCAAGGTCGGCACGATACCGGGGAGCTGTTTTTT

abundance: -
d_gene: TRBD2
j_gene: TRBJ2-5
v_gene: TRBV11-2
CDR3aa: CASSLGTSGQETQYF
CDR3nt: TGTGCCAGCAGCTTAGGGACTAGCGGGCAAGAGACCCAGTACTTC

abundance: -
d_gene: -
j_gene: TRBJ2-3
v_gene: TRBV11-3
CDR3aa: CASSSFGGVSDTQYF
CDR3nt: TGTGCCAGCAGCTCGTTTGGGGGAGTATCAGATACGCAGTATTTT

abundance: -
d_gene: -
j_gene: TRBJ1-1
v_gene: TRBV27
CDR3aa: CASSLRAGMNTEAFF
CDR3nt: TGTGCCAGCAGTTTGAGGGCAGGGATGAACACTGAAGCTTTCTTT

abundance: once
d_gene: -
j_gene: TRBJ1-1
v_gene: TRBV2
CDR3aa: CASSVGGGWSTEAFF
CDR3nt: TGTGCCAGCAGTGTGGGGGGCGGTTGGTCCACTGAAGCTTTCTTT

abundance: few
d_gene: -
j_gene: TRBJ1-1
v_gene: TRBV7-9
CDR3aa: CASSLSDTEAFF
CDR3nt: TGTGCCAGCAGCTTATCAGACACTGAAGCTTTCTTT

abundance: -
d_gene: TRBD2
j_gene: TRBJ2-1
v_gene: TRBV7-6
CDR3aa: CASGSRGAYNEQFF
CDR3nt: TGTGCCAGCGGTTCGCGGGGGGCCTACAATGAGCAGTTCTTC

abundance: -
d_gene: -
j_gene: TRBJ2-3
v_gene: TRBV4-1
CDR3aa: CASSQARDLPSTDTQYF
CDR3nt: TGCGCCAGCAGCCAAGCCCGGGACCTACCTAGCACAGATACGCAGTATTTT

abundance: once
d_gene: -
j_gene: TRBJ2-6
v_gene: TRBV7-9
CDR3aa: CASSQGGNWLSGANVLTF
CDR3nt: TGTGCCAGCAGCCAGGGGGGGAATTGGTTGTCCGGGGCCAACGTCCTGACTTTC

abundance: -
d_gene: -
j_gene: TRBJ2-7
v_gene: TRBV5-4
CDR3aa: CASSPGDSSYEQYF
CDR3nt: TGTGCCAGCAGCCCGGGGGACAGCTCCTACGAGCAGTACTTC

abundance: few
d_gene: TRBD2
j_gene: TRBJ2-1
v_gene: TRBV14
CDR3aa: CASSRGLAGAMGNEQFF
CDR3nt: TGTGCCAGCAGCCGGGGACTAGCGGGAGCCATGGGCAATGAGCAGTTCTTC

abundance: -
d_gene: -
j_gene: TRBJ1-1
v_gene: TRBV19
CDR3aa: CASRRGTLKGTEAFF
CDR3nt: TGTGCCAGTCGTCGGGGGACACTTAAGGGGACTGAAGCTTTCTTT

abundance: -
d_gene: -
j_gene: TRBJ2-7
v_gene: TRBV2
CDR3aa: CASSQGVGSYEQYF
CDR3nt: TGTGCCAGCAGCCAAGGGGTGGGTTCCTACGAGCAGTACTTC

abundance: -
d_gene: -
j_gene: TRBJ2-1
v_gene: TRBV9
CDR3aa: CASSVVGQLYNEQFF
CDR3nt: TGTGCCAGCAGCGTAGTGGGGCAGCTCTACAATGAGCAGTTCTTC

abundance: -
d_gene: TRBD1
j_gene: TRBJ2-7
v_gene: TRBV10-3
CDR3aa: CAISESRGQGVNEQYF
CDR3nt: TGTGCCATCAGTGAGTCGAGGGGACAGGGGGTAAACGAGCAGTACTTC

abundance: few
d_gene: -
j_gene: TRBJ2-7
v_gene: TRBV30
CDR3aa: CAWSAGLLSSYEQYF
CDR3nt: TGTGCCTGGAGCGCGGGACTCCTCAGCTCCTACGAGCAGTACTTC

abundance: -
d_gene: -
j_gene: TRBJ1-2
v_gene: TRBV19
CDR3aa: CASRDLYGYTF
CDR3nt: TGTGCCAGTAGAGACCTCTATGGCTACACCTTC

abundance: few
d_gene: -
j_gene: TRBJ2-2
v_gene: TRBV4-3
CDR3aa: CASSPPASIGELFF
CDR3nt: TGCGCCAGCAGCCCCCCCGCGAGCATCGGGGAGCTGTTTTTT

abundance: -
d_gene: -
j_gene: TRBJ1-2
v_gene: TRBV5-1
CDR3aa: CASSLGDNNYGYTF
CDR3nt: TGCGCCAGCAGCTTGGGGGACAATAACTATGGCTACACCTTC

abundance: -
d_gene: -
j_gene: TRBJ2-7
v_gene: TRBV14
CDR3aa: CASSHTLDSSYEQYF
CDR3nt: TGTGCCAGCAGCCACACTTTGGACAGCTCCTACGAGCAGTACTTC

abundance: -
d_gene: -
j_gene: TRBJ2-7
v_gene: TRBV6-5
CDR3aa: CASRNRGDEQYF
CDR3nt: TGTGCCAGCAGAAATAGAGGCGACGAGCAGTACTTC

abundance: -
d_gene: TRBD2
j_gene: TRBJ2-3
v_gene: TRBV7-9
CDR3aa: CASALGTSGKGTDTQYF
CDR3nt: TGTGCCAGCGCTCTAGGCACTAGCGGGAAGGGCACAGATACGCAGTATTTT

abundance: -
d_gene: -
j_gene: TRBJ2-5
v_gene: TRBV5-1
CDR3aa: CASSLAGETQYF
CDR3nt: TGCGCCAGCAGCTTGGCCGGAGAGACCCAGTACTTC

abundance: -
d_gene: TRBD2
j_gene: TRBJ2-1
v_gene: TRBV28
CDR3aa: CASRNLVGLANNNEQFF
CDR3nt: TGTGCCAGCAGAAACCTCGTGGGACTAGCGAATAACAATGAGCAGTTCTTC

abundance: -
d_gene: TRBD2
j_gene: TRBJ2-1
v_gene: TRBV9
CDR3aa: CASSVEGTGLEKGNEQFF
CDR3nt: TGTGCCAGCAGCGTAGAGGGGACTGGACTAGAGAAGGGCAATGAGCAGTTCTTC

abundance: -
d_gene: -
j_gene: TRBJ1-2
v_gene: TRBV7-2
CDR3aa: CASSLGTGYGYTF
CDR3nt: TGTGCCAGCAGCTTAGGCACAGGGTATGGCTACACCTTC

abundance: -
d_gene: TRBD2
j_gene: TRBJ2-5
v_gene: TRBV5-1
CDR3aa: CASSLVSGTRGETQYF
CDR3nt: TGCGCCAGCAGCTTGGTTAGCGGGACCCGAGGAGAGACCCAGTACTTC

abundance: -
d_gene: TRBD1
j_gene: TRBJ1-2
v_gene: TRBV11-2
CDR3aa: CASSSRGLPLFGYTF
CDR3nt: TGTGCCAGCAGCTCCAGGGGGCTACCACTATTTGGCTACACCTTC

abundance: -
d_gene: TRBD1
j_gene: TRBJ1-2
v_gene: TRBV15
CDR3aa: CATSRDFAPRQGAPTYGYTF
CDR3nt: TGTGCCACCAGCAGAGATTTTGCCCCGCGACAGGGCGCACCAACCTATGGCTACACCTTC

abundance: -
d_gene: -
j_gene: TRBJ1-4
v_gene: TRBV2
CDR3aa: CASSERNEKLFF
CDR3nt: TGTGCCAGCAGTGAACGGAATGAAAAACTGTTTTTT

abundance: -
d_gene: -
j_gene: TRBJ2-7
v_gene: TRBV19
CDR3aa: CASSTTRYSSYEQYF
CDR3nt: TGTGCCAGTAGTACCACCCGATACAGTTCCTACGAGCAGTACTTC

abundance: -
d_gene: -
j_gene: TRBJ2-1
v_gene: TRBV20-1
CDR3aa: CSVQRGDEQFF
CDR3nt: TGCAGTGTCCAGCGCGGCGATGAGCAGTTCTTC

abundance: -
d_gene: -
j_gene: TRBJ1-3
v_gene: TRBV5-5
CDR3aa: CASSQDRGSGNTIYF
CDR3nt: TGCGCCAGCAGCCAAGATAGAGGTTCTGGAAACACCATATATTTT

abundance: -
d_gene: -
j_gene: TRBJ2-5
v_gene: TRBV18
CDR3aa: CASSLTGTGPQETQYF
CDR3nt: TGTGCCAGCTCACTGACCGGGACTGGCCCCCAAGAGACCCAGTACTTC

abundance: -
d_gene: TRBD1
j_gene: TRBJ1-1
v_gene: TRBV5-1
CDR3aa: CASSLQGSTNTEAFF
CDR3nt: TGCGCCAGCAGCTTACAGGGGTCAACGAACACTGAAGCTTTCTTT

abundance: many
d_gene: -
j_gene: TRBJ2-1
v_gene: TRBV27
CDR3aa: CASSQEFSYNEQFF
CDR3nt: TGTGCCAGCAGTCAAGAGTTCTCCTACAATGAGCAGTTCTTC